These 15 T cell receptor beta chains were all obtained from the same sample, sequenced in a study of CD8+CD57+ T cells in acquired aplastic anemia. Individuals selected for sequencing had exhibited CD8+CD57+ cell expansion on flow cytometry. Genomic DNA constituted the template upon which TCR beta VDJ and CDR3 profiling was performed. TCRdb recomputed calls from the reads with MiXCR, one row per CDR3 protein. The sample has 150,000 or so distinct CDR3 sequences; over 50% are singletons. Sequencing was done on a sample of sorted CD4+, CD8+, or CD8+CD57+ T cells (not recorded which) from PBMCs. The receptor set was obtained from a human donor with aplastic anemia.

This clonotype was seen a handful of times. The rearrangement uses TRBV25-1 and TRBJ2-7; 10 bases map to TRBD1. The germline CDR1 and CDR2 sequences are MGHDK and SYGVNS. The CDR3 covers 15 residues. Trimming at V came to 2 bases and at J to 4 bases, leaving 5 bases not matched to a gene. The CDR3 is CASSEAGTGAYEQYF. DNA of the CDR3: TGTGCCAGCAGTGAAGCCGGGACAGGGGCTTACGAGCAGTACTTC.

The V call is TRBV20-1, the J call TRBJ2-1; D may correspond to TRBD1 or TRBD2 (7 bases each). Germline V gene sequence: CDR1 DFQATT, CDR2 SNEGSKA (reference sequence). This CDR3 region has 17 residues. V was clipped by 3 bases and J by 7 bases, with 25 bases between them. CDR3 DNA: TGCAGTGCTAGCGACAGGGTGCGGGAGCGCTTAGGAAATGAGCAGTTCTTC. Translated: CSASDRVRERLGNEQFF.

This clonotype came up many times. The V gene is TRBV7-9, the J gene TRBJ1-3; the D is unclear. This CDR3 region has 14 residues. The germline V gene has CDR1 SEHNR and CDR2 FQNEAQ (reference sequence). V shed 2 bases and J shed 3 bases, with 8 bases lying between them. The CDR3, as DNA: TGTGCCAGCAGCTTAATTGGACTTGGAAACACCATATATTTT. This encodes CASSLIGLGNTIYF.

This clonotype occurred many times. CDR3 sequence reads: CASRPRVNTEAFF. The CDR3 region has the DNA TGTGCCAGTAGGCCCAGGGTTAACACTGAAGCTTTCTTT. This chain joins TRBV19 and TRBJ1-1; possibly TRBD1 for D (5 bases). V lost 6 bases and J lost 2, with 10 bases in between. The germline V gene has CDR1 LNHDA and CDR2 SQIVND (reference sequence). This CDR3 has 13 amino acids.

This clonotype showed up many times. The CDR3 loop is CASRQATGGEEAFF. The CDR3 region has the DNA TGTGCCAGTAGGCAGGCGACAGGGGGTGAAGAAGCTTTCTTT. The V gene is TRBV19, the J gene TRBJ1-1; TRBD1 aligns across 9 bases. J lost 8 bases, V lost 6 bases, and 10 bases had no gene match. Germline CDR1 is LNHDA and CDR2 is SQIVND (reference sequence). The CDR3 covers 14 residues.

This clonotype showed up many times. J is TRBJ2-3 and V is TRBV10-3; 7 bases agree with TRBD1. J gave up 4 bases and V 2 bases, and 3 bases lay outside the gene matches. The CDR3 spans 14 residues. Germline loops: CDR1 ENHRY, CDR2 SYGVKD. The CDR3 spells CAISEEQGPDTQYF. The CDR3 bases are TGTGCCATCAGTGAGGAACAGGGGCCAGATACGCAGTATTTT.

The chain combines TRBV4-1 with TRBJ2-3; maybe TRBD2 (6 bases). V was pared by 4 bases and J by 0 bases, with 17 bases between. The CDR3 has 17 amino acids. The germline V gene encodes CDR1 MGHRA and CDR2 YSYEKL. CDR3 residues: CASSPIWREGSTDTQYF. For the CDR3, the DNA is TGCGCCAGCAGCCCCATATGGAGGGAAGGGAGCACAGATACGCAGTATTTT.

This chain links TRBV20-1 with TRBJ2-7; D call uncertain. This CDR3 region has 12 residues. Trimming removed 4 bases at V and 2 bases at J, with 9 bases between. Germline CDR1 and CDR2: DFQATT and SNEGSKA (reference sequence). CDR3 loop: CSAIEDTYEQYF. Written as DNA, the CDR3 is TGCAGTGCTATAGAAGACACCTACGAGCAGTACTTC.

The table lists this clonotype with many counts. The rearrangement uses TRBV7-9 and TRBJ2-1, with D unclear. The CDR3 runs 12 residues. Trimming pared 5 bases from V and 6 bases from J, leaving 8 bases between. Germline V lookup: CDR1 SEHNR, CDR2 FQNEAQ (reference sequence). The CDR3 bases are TGTGCCAGCAGCACCTGGGCCAATGAGCAGTTCTTC. Amino acid sequence: CASSTWANEQFF.

The CDR3 bases are TGTGCCAGCAGTTTAGCTGGGAGTTCCGGGGAGCTGTTTTTT. It encodes CASSLAGSSGELFF. J is TRBJ2-2 and V is TRBV27; D perhaps matches TRBD2 (5 bases). CDR1 is MNHEY, CDR2 SMNVEV, per germline (reference sequence). This CDR3 comprises 14 residues. The V gene lost 2 bases and the J gene lost 6 bases, with 10 bases spanning the gap.

This clonotype was found many times. The chain combines TRBV7-9 with TRBJ2-1; D may be TRBD1 (6 bases). Trimming took off 5 bases at V and 8 bases at J, with 22 bases between the two ends. Germline CDR1 reads SEHNR; CDR2 reads FQNEAQ (reference sequence). The CDR3 consists of 16 residues. The CDR3 sequence is CASSPGGQLMGHEQFF. In DNA form, the CDR3 reads TGTGCCAGCAGCCCAGGAGGACAGCTAATGGGTCATGAGCAGTTCTTC.

This clonotype is a singleton in its sample. A much larger clonotype is one base distant, so this may be a read error. The rearrangement links TRBV6-2 or TRBV6-3 to TRBJ2-5; no clear D gene. CDR3 length equals 10 residues. Trimming took off 7 bases at V and 5 bases at J, with 5 bases between the two ends. Per germline, CDR1 MNHEY and CDR2 SVGEGT. CDR3 DNA sequence: TGTGCCAGCACCCCCGAGACCCAGTACTTC. This translates into CASTPETQYF.

This clonotype was seen ten or more times. The chain recombines TRBV7-9 with TRBJ1-4; no reliable D call. Trimming stripped 5 bases from V and 7 bases from J, with 14 bases between. Germline values: CDR1 SEHNR, CDR2 FQNEAQ (reference sequence). This CDR3 spans 14 amino acids. The chain's CDR3 is CASSTRQGGEKLFF. In DNA, the CDR3 is TGTGCCAGCAGCACCCGTCAAGGTGGTGAAAAACTGTTTTTT.

This clonotype was counted many times. The chain has TRBV10-3 and TRBJ2-1; D possibly matches TRBD1 or TRBD2 (6 bases each). The V gene lost 10 bases and the J gene lost 2 bases, with 15 bases spanning the gap. This CDR3 is built from 14 residues. Germline V gene lookup returns CDR1 ENHRY and CDR2 SYGVKD. CDR3 residues: CATQGGPTYNEQFF. CDR3 sequence (DNA): TGTGCCACCCAAGGGGGGCCCACCTACAATGAGCAGTTCTTC.

Note on this clonotype: An end of the junction does not agree with germline; a read error may underlie this. The chain carries TRBV9 and TRBJ2-3; 8 positions match TRBD2. The germline CDR1 and CDR2 sequences are SGDLS and YYNGEE. The CDR3 length is 16 residues. The CDR3 sequence is CACSVVVGLEADTQYF. The CDR3 nucleotides read TGTGCCTGCAGCGTAGTAGTGGGACTAGAGGCAGATACGCAGTATTTT.